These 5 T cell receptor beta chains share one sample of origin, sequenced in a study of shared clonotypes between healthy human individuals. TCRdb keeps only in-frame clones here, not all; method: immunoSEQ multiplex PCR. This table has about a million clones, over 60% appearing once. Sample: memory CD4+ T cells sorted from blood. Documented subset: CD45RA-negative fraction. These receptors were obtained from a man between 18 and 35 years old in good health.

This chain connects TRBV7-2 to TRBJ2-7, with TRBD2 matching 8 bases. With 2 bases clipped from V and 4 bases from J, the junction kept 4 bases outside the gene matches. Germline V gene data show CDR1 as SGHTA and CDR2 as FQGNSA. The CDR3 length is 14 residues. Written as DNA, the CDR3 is TGTGCCAGCAGCTTAAGTAGCGGGGAGTACGAGCAGTACTTC. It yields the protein CASSLSSGEYEQYF.

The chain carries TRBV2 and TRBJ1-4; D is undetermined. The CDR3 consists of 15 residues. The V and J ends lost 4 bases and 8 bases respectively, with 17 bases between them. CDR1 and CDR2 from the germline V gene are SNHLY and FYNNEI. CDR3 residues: CASSAGAAPGEKLFF. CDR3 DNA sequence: TGTGCCAGCAGTGCGGGTGCCGCCCCTGGGGAAAAACTGTTTTTT.

CDR3 sequence: CANGRGLTGELFF. For the CDR3, the DNA is TGTGCCAACGGGAGGGGGCTTACCGGGGAGCTGTTTTTT. V gene TRBV9 combines with J gene TRBJ2-2; TRBD2 might be the D (8 bases). The CDR3 is 13 residues long. The V end lost 9 bases, the J end lost 5 bases, and 14 bases lay between the germline ends. The V gene's germline CDR1 is SGDLS and CDR2 YYNGEE.

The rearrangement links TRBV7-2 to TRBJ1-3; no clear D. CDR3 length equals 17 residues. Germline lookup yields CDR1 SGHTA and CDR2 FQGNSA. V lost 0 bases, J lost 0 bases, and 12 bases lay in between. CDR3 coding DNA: TGTGCCAGCAGCTTAGCGCGGCCGGACCGCTCTGGAAACACCATATATTTT. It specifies CASSLARPDRSGNTIYF.

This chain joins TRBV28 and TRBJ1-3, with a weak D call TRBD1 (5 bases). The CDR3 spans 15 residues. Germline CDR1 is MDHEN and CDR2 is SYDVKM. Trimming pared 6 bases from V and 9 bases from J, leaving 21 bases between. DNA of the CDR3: TGTGCCAGCAGACGACCGGGACGGGTCGAGGGCACCATATATTTT. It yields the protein CASRRPGRVEGTIYF.